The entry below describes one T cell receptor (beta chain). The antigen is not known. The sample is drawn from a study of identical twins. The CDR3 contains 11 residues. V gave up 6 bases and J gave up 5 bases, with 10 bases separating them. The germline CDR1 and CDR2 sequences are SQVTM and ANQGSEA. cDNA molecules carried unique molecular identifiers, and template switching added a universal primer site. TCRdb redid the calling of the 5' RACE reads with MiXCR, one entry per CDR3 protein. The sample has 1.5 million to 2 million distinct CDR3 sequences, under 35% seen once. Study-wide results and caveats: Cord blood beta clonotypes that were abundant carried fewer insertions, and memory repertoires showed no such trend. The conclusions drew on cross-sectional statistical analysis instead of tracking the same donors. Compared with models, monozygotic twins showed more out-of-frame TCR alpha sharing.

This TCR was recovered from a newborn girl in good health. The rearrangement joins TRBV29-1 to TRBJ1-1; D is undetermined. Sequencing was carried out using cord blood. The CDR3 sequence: CSVENLTEAFF. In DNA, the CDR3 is TGCAGCGTGGAGAATCTTACTGAAGCTTTCTTT.